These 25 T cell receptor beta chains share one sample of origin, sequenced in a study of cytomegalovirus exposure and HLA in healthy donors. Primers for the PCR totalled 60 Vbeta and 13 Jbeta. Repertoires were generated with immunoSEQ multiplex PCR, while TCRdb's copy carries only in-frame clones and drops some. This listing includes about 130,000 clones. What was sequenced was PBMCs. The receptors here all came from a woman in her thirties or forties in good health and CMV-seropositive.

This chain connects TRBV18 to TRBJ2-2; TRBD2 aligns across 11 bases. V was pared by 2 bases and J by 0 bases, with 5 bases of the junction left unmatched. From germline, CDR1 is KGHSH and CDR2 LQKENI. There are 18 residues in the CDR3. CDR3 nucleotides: TGTGCCAGCTCACCAAGGGGACTAGCGGAAGCGAACACCGGGGAGCTGTTTTTT. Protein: CASSPRGLAEANTGELFF.

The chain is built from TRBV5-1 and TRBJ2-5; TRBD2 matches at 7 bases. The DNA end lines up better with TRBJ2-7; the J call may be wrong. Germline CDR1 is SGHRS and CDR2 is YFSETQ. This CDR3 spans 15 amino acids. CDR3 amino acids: CASSLGSREPYEQYF. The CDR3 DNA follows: TGCGCCAGCAGCTTGGGCTCGCGGGAGCCTTACGAGCAGTACTTC.

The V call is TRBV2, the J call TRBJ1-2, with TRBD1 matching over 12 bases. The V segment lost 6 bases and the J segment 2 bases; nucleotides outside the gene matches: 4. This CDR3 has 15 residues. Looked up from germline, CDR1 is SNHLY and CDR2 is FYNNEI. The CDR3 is CASRGQGAQNYGYTF. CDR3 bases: TGTGCCAGCAGGGGACAGGGGGCGCAGAACTATGGCTACACCTTC.

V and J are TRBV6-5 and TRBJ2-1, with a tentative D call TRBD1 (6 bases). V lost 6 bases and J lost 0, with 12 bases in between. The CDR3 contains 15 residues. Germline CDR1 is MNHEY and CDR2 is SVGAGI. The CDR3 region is CASRLGTPSYNEQFF. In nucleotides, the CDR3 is TGTGCCAGCAGATTAGGGACACCCTCCTACAATGAGCAGTTCTTC.

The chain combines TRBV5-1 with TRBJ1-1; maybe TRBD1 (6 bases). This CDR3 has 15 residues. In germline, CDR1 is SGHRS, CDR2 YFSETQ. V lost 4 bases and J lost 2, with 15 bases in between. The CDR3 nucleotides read TGCGCCAGCAGCGCTGGAGACAGGCCTAACACTGAAGCTTTCTTT. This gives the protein CASSAGDRPNTEAFF.

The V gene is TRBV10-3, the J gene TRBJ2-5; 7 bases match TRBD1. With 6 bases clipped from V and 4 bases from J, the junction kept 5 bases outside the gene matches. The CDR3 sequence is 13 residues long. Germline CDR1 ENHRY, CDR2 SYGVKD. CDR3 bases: TGTGCCATCAGCCCCCGGGACAGAGAGACCCAGTACTTC. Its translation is CAISPRDRETQYF.

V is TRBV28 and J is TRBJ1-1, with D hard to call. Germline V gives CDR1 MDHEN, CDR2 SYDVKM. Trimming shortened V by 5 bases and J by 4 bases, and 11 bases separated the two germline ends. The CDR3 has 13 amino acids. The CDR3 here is CASSTMSPTEAFF. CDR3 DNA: TGTGCCAGCAGTACCATGAGCCCCACTGAAGCTTTCTTT. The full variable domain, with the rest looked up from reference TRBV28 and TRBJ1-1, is DVKVTQSSRYLVKRTGEKVFLECVQDMDHENMFWYRQDPGLGLRLIYFSYDVKMKEKGDIPEGYSVSREKKERFSLILESASTNQTSMYLCASSTMSPTEAFFGQGTRLTVV.

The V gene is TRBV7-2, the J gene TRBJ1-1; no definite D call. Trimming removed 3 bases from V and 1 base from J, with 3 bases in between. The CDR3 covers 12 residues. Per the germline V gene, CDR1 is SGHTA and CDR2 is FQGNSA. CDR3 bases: TGTGCCAGCAGCTTCAGGAACACTGAAGCTTTCTTT. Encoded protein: CASSFRNTEAFF. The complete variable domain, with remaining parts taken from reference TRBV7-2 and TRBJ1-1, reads GAGVSQSPSNKVTEKGKDVELRCDPISGHTALYWYRQSLGQGLEFLIYFQGNSAPDKSGLPSDRFSAERTGGSVSTLTIQRTQQEDSAVYLCASSFRNTEAFFGQGTRLTVV.

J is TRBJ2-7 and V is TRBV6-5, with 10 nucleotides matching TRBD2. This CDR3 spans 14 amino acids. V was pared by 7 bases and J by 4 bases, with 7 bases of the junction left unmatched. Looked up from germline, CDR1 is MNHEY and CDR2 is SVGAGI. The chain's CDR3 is CASISGRAGYEQYF. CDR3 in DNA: TGTGCCAGCATAAGCGGGAGGGCCGGGTACGAGCAGTACTTC.

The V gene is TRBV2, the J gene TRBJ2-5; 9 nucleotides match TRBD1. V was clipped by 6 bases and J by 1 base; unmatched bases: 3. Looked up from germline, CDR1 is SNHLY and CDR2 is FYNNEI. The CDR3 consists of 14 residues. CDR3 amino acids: CASRQDRGQETQYF. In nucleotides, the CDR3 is TGTGCCAGCAGACAGGACAGGGGCCAAGAGACCCAGTACTTC. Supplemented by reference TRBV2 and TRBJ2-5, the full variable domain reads EPEVTQTPSHQVTQMGQEVILRCVPISNHLYFYWYRQILGQKVEFLVSFYNNEISEKSEIFDDQFSVERPDGSNFTLKIRSTKLEDSAMYFCASRQDRGQETQYFGPGTRLLVL.

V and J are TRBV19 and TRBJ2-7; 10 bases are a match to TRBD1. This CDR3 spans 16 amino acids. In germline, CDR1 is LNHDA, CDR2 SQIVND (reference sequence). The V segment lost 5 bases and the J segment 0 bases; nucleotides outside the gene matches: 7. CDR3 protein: CASSPGTGEVSYEQYF. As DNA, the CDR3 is TGTGCCAGTAGTCCCGGGACAGGGGAGGTCTCCTACGAGCAGTACTTC.

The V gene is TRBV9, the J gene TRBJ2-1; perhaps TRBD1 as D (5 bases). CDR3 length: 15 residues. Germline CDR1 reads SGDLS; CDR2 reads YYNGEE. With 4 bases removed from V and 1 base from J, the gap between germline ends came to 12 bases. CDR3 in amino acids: CASSLQGFSYNEQFF. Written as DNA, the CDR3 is TGTGCCAGCAGCTTGCAGGGTTTTTCCTACAATGAGCAGTTCTTC.

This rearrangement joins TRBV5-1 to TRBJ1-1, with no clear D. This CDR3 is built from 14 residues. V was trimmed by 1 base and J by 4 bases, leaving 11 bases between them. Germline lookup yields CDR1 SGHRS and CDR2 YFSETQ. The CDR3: CASSLYGRGTEAFF. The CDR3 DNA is TGCGCCAGCAGCTTGTACGGCCGGGGCACTGAAGCTTTCTTT.

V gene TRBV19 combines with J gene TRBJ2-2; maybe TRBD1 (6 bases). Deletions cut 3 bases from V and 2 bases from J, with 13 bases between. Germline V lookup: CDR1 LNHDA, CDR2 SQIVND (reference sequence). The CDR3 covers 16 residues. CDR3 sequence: CASSIQTGPNTGELFF. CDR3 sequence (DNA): TGTGCCAGTAGTATTCAGACAGGACCAAACACCGGGGAGCTGTTTTTT. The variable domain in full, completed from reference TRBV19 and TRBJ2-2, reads DGGITQSPKYLFRKEGQNVTLSCEQNLNHDAMYWYRQDPGQGLRLIYYSQIVNDFQKGDIAEGYSVSREKKESFPLTVTSAQKNPTAFYLCASSIQTGPNTGELFFGEGSRLTVL.

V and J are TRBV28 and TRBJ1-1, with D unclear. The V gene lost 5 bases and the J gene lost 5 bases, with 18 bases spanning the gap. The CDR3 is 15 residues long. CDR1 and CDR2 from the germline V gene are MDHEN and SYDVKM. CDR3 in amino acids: CASSPSGGLGTEAFF. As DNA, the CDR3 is TGTGCCAGCAGTCCTTCAGGAGGGCTGGGGACTGAAGCTTTCTTT.

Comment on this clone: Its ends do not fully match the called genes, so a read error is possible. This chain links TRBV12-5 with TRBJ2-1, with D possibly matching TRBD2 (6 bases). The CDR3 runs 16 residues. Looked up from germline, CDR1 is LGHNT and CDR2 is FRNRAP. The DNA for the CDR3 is TGTGCTAGTGGTTTGATGGCGGGGAGCTCCTACAATGAGCAGCTCTTC. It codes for CASGLMAGSSYNEQLF.

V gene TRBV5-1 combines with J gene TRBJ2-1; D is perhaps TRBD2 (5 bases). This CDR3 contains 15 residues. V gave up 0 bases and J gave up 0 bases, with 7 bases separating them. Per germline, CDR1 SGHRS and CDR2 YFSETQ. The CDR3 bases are TGCGCCAGCAGCTTGGTAGGGAGCTCCTACAATGAGCAGTTCTTC. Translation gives CASSLVGSSYNEQFF. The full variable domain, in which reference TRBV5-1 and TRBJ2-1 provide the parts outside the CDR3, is KAGVTQTPRYLIKTRGQQVTLSCSPISGHRSVSWYQQTPGQGLQFLFEYFSETQRNKGNFPGRFSGRQFSNSRSEMNVSTLELGDSALYLCASSLVGSSYNEQFFGPGTRLTVL.

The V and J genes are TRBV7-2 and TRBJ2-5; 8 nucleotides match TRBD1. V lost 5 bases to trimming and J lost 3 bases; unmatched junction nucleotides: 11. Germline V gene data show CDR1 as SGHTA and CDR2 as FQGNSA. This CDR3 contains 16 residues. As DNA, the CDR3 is TGTGCCAGCAGCCTCCGACAGGGGCTCTTTAAAGAGACCCAGTACTTC. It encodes CASSLRQGLFKETQYF. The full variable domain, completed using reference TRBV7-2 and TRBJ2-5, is GAGVSQSPSNKVTEKGKDVELRCDPISGHTALYWYRQSLGQGLEFLIYFQGNSAPDKSGLPSDRFSAERTGGSVSTLTIQRTQQEDSAVYLCASSLRQGLFKETQYFGPGTRLLVL.

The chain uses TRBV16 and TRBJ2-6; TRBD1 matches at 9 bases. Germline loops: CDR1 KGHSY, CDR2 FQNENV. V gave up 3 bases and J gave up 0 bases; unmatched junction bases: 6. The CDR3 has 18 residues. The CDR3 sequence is CASSQAGQGGSGANVLTF. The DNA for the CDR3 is TGTGCCAGCAGCCAGGCGGGACAGGGAGGCTCTGGGGCCAACGTCCTGACTTTC.

This CDR3 reads CASSMIVGDRYTGELFF. CDR3 coding DNA: TGTGCCAGTAGTATGATAGTTGGGGACAGATACACCGGGGAGCTGTTTTTT. The rearrangement joins TRBV19 to TRBJ2-2, with TRBD1 identical over 7 bases. The CDR3 consists of 17 residues. Germline V CDR1 and CDR2: LNHDA, SQIVND (reference sequence). Trimming took 3 bases from V and 3 from J; bases not matched to a gene: 10.

CDR3 nucleotides: TGTGCCAGCAGTTACTCCTCAGGGAACTGGGAGCAGTACTTC. This translates into CASSYSSGNWEQYF. The chain couples TRBV6-6 to TRBJ2-7; D possibly corresponds to TRBD1 (5 bases). Germline V gene data show CDR1 as MNHNY and CDR2 as SVGAGI (reference sequence). The CDR3 has 14 residues. V was clipped by 0 bases and J by 7 bases, with 13 bases between them.

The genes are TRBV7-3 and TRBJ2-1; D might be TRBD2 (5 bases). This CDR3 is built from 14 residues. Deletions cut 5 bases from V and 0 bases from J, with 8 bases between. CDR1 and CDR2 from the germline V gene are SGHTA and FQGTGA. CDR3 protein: CASSQGGSYNEQFF. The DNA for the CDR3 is TGTGCCAGCAGCCAAGGAGGCTCCTACAATGAGCAGTTCTTC.

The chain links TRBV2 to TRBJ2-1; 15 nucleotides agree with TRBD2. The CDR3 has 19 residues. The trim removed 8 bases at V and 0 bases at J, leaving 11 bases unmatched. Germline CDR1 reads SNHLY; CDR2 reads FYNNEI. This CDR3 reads CASLKGTSGRFSSYNEQFF. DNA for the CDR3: TGTGCCAGCCTAAAGGGGACTAGCGGGAGGTTTTCCTCCTACAATGAGCAGTTCTTC.

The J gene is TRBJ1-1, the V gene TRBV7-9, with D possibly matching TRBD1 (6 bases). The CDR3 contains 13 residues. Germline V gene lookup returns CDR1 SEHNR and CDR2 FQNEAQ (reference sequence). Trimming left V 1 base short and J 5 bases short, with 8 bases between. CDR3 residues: CASSLEGGTEAFF. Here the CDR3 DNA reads TGTGCCAGCAGCTTAGAGGGGGGGACTGAAGCTTTCTTT.

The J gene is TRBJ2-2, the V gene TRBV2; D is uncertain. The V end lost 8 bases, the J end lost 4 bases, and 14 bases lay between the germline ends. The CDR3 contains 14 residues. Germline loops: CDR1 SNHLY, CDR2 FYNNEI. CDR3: CASSTLDTTGELFF. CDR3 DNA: TGTGCCAGCTCCACTCTAGATACCACCGGGGAGCTGTTTTTT.